The entry below describes one T cell receptor beta chain. Its target is not known. The sample belongs to a study of cytotoxic CD8 clonotypes in ibrutinib-treated CLL. Across the study: Recorded responses included around 24 partial and 2 complete; following median around 68 months, 14 stayed remitted and around 12 progressed. General observations from the study: Against age-matched healthy donors, baseline clonality ran higher and tracked circulating CD8+ T-cell counts.

As input for TCR beta libraries, about 1.9 micrograms of genomic DNA came from cryopreserved PBMCs. Data came from immunoSEQ multiplex PCR; TCRdb stores just in-frame clones and leaves some out. The sample shows tens of thousands of clones, roughly 50% of them seen only once. This CDR3 has 17 residues. V was shortened by 6 bases and J by 0 bases, with 20 bases between the two germline ends. Germline values: CDR1 SGHAT, CDR2 FQNNGV. The sequenced sample was PBMCs, obtained after 12 months of ibrutinib treatment. This rearrangement joins TRBV11-2 to TRBJ2-5; D perhaps matches TRBD2 (6 bases). The TCR originated in a human donor with chronic lymphocytic leukemia. CDR3 DNA sequence: TGTGCCAGCAGTCGCAATCGGGGAGGAGAGTACCAAGAGACCCAGTACTTC. The encoded protein is CASSRNRGGEYQETQYF.